This TCR beta chain was identified during a study of neurological immune-mediated disorders. This clonotype occurred a few times. TCRdb passed the 5' RACE reads through MiXCR, listing each CDR3 protein once. This sample carries 40,000 to 55,000 distinct CDR3 sequences, 10% of them seen once, and the ten largest clones take about 20%. Material: PBMCs. The clonotype originates from a woman between 35 and 50 years old with HTLV-1-associated myelopathy (HAM/TSP).

In DNA, the CDR3 is TGTGCCAGCAGACAACAGGGAGGTGACACTGAAGCTTTCTTT. This encodes CASRQQGGDTEAFF. The V and J genes are TRBV27 and TRBJ1-1; maybe TRBD1 (6 bases). The CDR3 sequence is 14 residues long. Germline V CDR1 and CDR2: MNHEY, SMNVEV (reference sequence). Trimming left V 6 bases short and J 3 bases short, with 14 bases between.